The clone carrying this TCR beta chain showed up just a few times. What it binds is unknown. The investigators reverse transcribed all of the isolated RNA, so they sequenced expressed TCRB transcripts. Here immunoSEQ multiplex PCR was the method, and the copy in TCRdb shows in-frame clones only, minus some. The repertoire holds 970,000 or so clones, about a sixth seen once, with 0.023% in the top ten. Every donor had blood drawn once into heparin, 90 to 150 mL on average. Using CD45RO/CCR7/CD25/CD127/CD95/CD27, CD4+ naive, central memory, regulatory and stem cell-like memory cells were sorted. These data come from a study of beta chain features in type 1 diabetes. As for the study in general: On cell yields, gender and age, patients and healthy donors were similar.

Whole-study results and caveats: VDJ junctions from patients with type 1 diabetes contained fewer insertions and more deletions.

Input material: naive CD4+ T cells from blood. The source of this sequence is a woman aged 18 to 35 in good health.

The CDR3, as DNA: TGTGCCAGCAGCCACATAATGAACAGGGGGCATGTGGAAAAACTGTTTTTT. This translates into CASSHIMNRGHVEKLFF. The chain is built from TRBV4-2 and TRBJ1-4; 9 nucleotides match TRBD1. Germline-derived CDR1 and CDR2 are LGHNA and YNFKEQ. The ends lost 3 bases at V and 8 bases at J; junction bases unmatched: 13. This CDR3 contains 17 residues.